Detailed here is one TCR beta chain. This clone was seen once. Its antigen specificity is not known. One base away there is no much larger clone; base qualities are not given. This sample was included in a study of OX40 agonist ivuxolimab in advanced cancers. The study in broad terms: Ivuxolimab, which targeted the costimulatory receptor OX40 (CD134), was an agonistic, fully human IgG2 monoclonal antibody. Intravenous ivuxolimab was administered to patients every 2 weeks at six dose levels: 0.01, 0.1, 0.3, 1.5, 3 and 10 mg/kg. Among the roughly 52 dose-escalation patients, about 20 had hepatocellular carcinoma, 15 or so melanoma, 9 renal cell carcinoma and 9 head and neck cancer. In the dose-escalation cohort, 65% to 85% of patients were male, and the mean age was roughly 60 years with a range of roughly 23 to 79. Prior anti-PD-1, anti-PD-L1 or anti-CTLA-4 therapy was permitted, and checkpoint inhibitors had been received by less than 45% of dose-escalation patients. Partial responses were achieved by three dose-escalation patients, of whom one had hepatocellular carcinoma and two had cutaneous melanoma. Peripheral TCRbeta sequencing aimed to test whether ivuxolimab altered TCR sequence diversity and caused clonal T-cell expansion. The monotherapy dose-escalation portion (N of about 57 patients) of the phase I ivuxolimab trial is reported in the paper. Summary of the overall study and its limitations: Low levels of normalized T-cell clonal expansion were also seen in some nonresponding patients. Which antigens the clonally expanded peripheral T cells were specific for was not determined. At doses of 0.1 to 3.0 mg/kg, clonal expansion of both CD4+ and CD8+ blood T cells was observed from baseline to week 6. After ivuxolimab, CD8+ T cells had more expanded clones than CD4+ T cells on average. Partial responders in the 0.1-3.0 mg/kg groups had among the lowest normalized peripheral clonal expansion, especially among CD8+ T cells.

The trial excluded patients who had a history of autoimmune disease or who were on systemic immunosuppression. Peripheral blood for TCR sequencing was collected from all dose cohorts at baseline, on cycle 4 day 1, and on cycle 7 day 1. Samples came from an open-label, multicenter, first-in-human phase I dose-escalation trial of ivuxolimab. Adults with locally advanced or metastatic melanoma, renal cell carcinoma, hepatocellular carcinoma or head and neck squamous cell carcinoma were enrolled in the trial. CD4+ and CD8+ T cells were sorted separately from peripheral blood before TCR sequencing. Deletion took 0 bases off V and 1 base off J, with a span of 9 bases between the germline ends. Its CDR3 holds 14 amino acids, cysteine through phenylalanine. Only the CDR3 DNA is retained, 42 bases long and in frame from the first base. The germline V gene (reference sequence) supplies CDR1 GTSNPN and CDR2 SVGIG.

Genomic DNA was isolated from the sorted cells so that the TCRbeta CDR3 region could be sequenced. The immunoSEQ Assay was used to sequence the TCRbeta CDR3 regions. TCRdb mirrors the immuneACCESS table, restricted to in-frame sequences. Some clones are absent from its copies; in checked studies, under half trace to an unresolved V gene, and the reason for the others is unknown. The sample includes roughly 46,000 clones, with more than 70% observed a single time. The top ten clonotypes cover roughly 0.67% of the sample. The sequence links TRBV30 to TRBJ1-1; tentative D gene TRBD1, with 5 bases matching. This specimen consisted of CD4+ or CD8+ T cells sorted from blood, obtained in a trial of the OX40 agonist ivuxolimab. This clonotype originated in an adult with an advanced solid tumor such as melanoma, head and neck, liver or kidney cancer. The CDR3 region has the sequence CAWSVGQGNTEAFF. The nucleotide sequence is TGTGCCTGGAGTGTGGGGCAGGGGAACACTGAAGCTTTCTTT.